These T cell receptor beta chains were read from a single sample in a study of cytomegalovirus exposure and HLA in healthy donors. TCRdb keeps only in-frame clones here, not all; method: immunoSEQ multiplex PCR. This sample has 150,000 or so clones, with roughly four fifths found just once. Material: PBMCs. The receptors here all came from a woman aged 35 to 49 in good health and CMV-seronegative. Both conserved end residues are part of each CDR3. D genes are given only for firm matches.

d_call: TRBD1
v_call: TRBV6-5
j_call: TRBJ2-5
cdr3_aa: CASRGQGGRETQYF
cdr3_nt: TGTGCCAGCAGAGGACAGGGGGGGCGAGAGACCCAGTACTTC

d_call: TRBD2
v_call: TRBV6-5
j_call: TRBJ2-1
cdr3_aa: CASSYGWGEGQDEQFF
cdr3_nt: TGTGCCAGCAGTTACGGATGGGGGGAGGGCCAGGATGAGCAGTTCTTC

d_call: NA
v_call: TRBV7-9
j_call: TRBJ1-1
cdr3_aa: CASSLGLNSEAFF
cdr3_nt: TGTGCCAGCAGCTTAGGGCTAAACAGTGAAGCTTTCTTT

d_call: TRBD1
v_call: TRBV27
j_call: TRBJ2-5
cdr3_aa: CASSLGGGQGTWSRETQYF
cdr3_nt: TGTGCCAGCAGTTTGGGCGGGGGACAGGGTACTTGGTCGAGAGAGACCCAGTACTTC

d_call: TRBD2
v_call: TRBV9
j_call: TRBJ2-3
cdr3_aa: CASSVEVSGGVRDTQYF
cdr3_nt: TGTGCCAGCAGCGTAGAAGTTAGCGGGGGGGTCCGGGATACGCAGTATTTT

d_call: TRBD1
v_call: TRBV28
j_call: TRBJ1-4
cdr3_aa: CASSFSTGVDEKLFF
cdr3_nt: TGTGCCAGCAGTTTCTCGACAGGGGTGGATGAAAAACTGTTTTTT

d_call: TRBD2
v_call: TRBV9
j_call: TRBJ2-5
cdr3_aa: CASSVRGGVEETQYF
cdr3_nt: TGTGCCAGCAGCGTCCGGGGGGGCGTCGAAGAGACCCAGTACTTC

d_call: NA
v_call: TRBV9
j_call: TRBJ2-3
cdr3_aa: CASSVSPSTDTQYF
cdr3_nt: TGTGCCAGCAGCGTTAGTCCTTCCACAGATACGCAGTATTTT

d_call: NA
v_call: TRBV30
j_call: TRBJ2-1
cdr3_aa: CAWSLSYEQFF
cdr3_nt: TGTGCCTGGAGTTTATCGTATGAGCAGTTCTTC

d_call: NA
v_call: TRBV6-6
j_call: TRBJ1-1
cdr3_aa: CASRVQIMNTEAFF
cdr3_nt: TGTGCCAGCAGAGTACAGATCATGAACACTGAAGCTTTCTTT